The clone carrying this T cell receptor beta chain has ten or more counts. The antigen is undetermined. TCRdb reprocessed the reads via MiXCR and lists one record per CDR3 protein. The sample lists about 220,000 distinct CDR3 sequences; about 39% were seen once. This sample is part of a study of T cell repertoires in cytomegalovirus infection. About the research overall: CMV epitopes, recently identified HLA-C-restricted and well-studied HLA-B-restricted, were used. Public TCR beta signatures marked donors with CMV infection and the matching HLA.

Broader study findings: What dominated the ex vivo response were HLA-C-restricted CMV-specific TCR beta clonotypes. Carriers of CMV and the relevant HLA type were discriminated by public TCR beta frequency.

Germline V gene data show CDR1 as ENHRY and CDR2 as SYGVKD. There are 14 residues in the CDR3. Deletions cut 7 bases from V and 7 bases from J, with 19 bases between. V usage is TRBV10-3 and J usage is TRBJ1-2; D remains unclear. This receptor was obtained from a human donor in good health (CMV status not recorded). Some clones in this sample may be carry-over from other donors' samples. Material: CD8+ T cells from cultured PBMCs, obtained from culture after CMV antigen stimulation. CDR3 coding DNA: TGTGCCATCAAGGTTTCCGAGGCTCCTGTTGGCTACACCTTC. It encodes CAIKVSEAPVGYTF.